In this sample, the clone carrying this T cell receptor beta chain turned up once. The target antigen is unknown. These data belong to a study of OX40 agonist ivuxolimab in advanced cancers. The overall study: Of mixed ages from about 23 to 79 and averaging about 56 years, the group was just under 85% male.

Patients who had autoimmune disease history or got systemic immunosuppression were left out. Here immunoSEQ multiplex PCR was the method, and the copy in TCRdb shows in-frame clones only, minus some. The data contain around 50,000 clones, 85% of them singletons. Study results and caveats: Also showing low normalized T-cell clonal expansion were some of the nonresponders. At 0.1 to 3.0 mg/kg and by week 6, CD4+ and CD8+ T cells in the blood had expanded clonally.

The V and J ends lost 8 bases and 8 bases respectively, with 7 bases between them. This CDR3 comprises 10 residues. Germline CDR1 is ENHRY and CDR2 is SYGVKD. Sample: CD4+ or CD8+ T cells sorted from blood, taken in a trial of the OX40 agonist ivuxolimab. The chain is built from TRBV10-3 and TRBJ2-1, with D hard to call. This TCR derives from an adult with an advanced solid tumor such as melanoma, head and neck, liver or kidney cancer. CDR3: CAIGSDEQFF. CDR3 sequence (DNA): TGTGCCATCGGTTCTGATGAGCAGTTCTTC.